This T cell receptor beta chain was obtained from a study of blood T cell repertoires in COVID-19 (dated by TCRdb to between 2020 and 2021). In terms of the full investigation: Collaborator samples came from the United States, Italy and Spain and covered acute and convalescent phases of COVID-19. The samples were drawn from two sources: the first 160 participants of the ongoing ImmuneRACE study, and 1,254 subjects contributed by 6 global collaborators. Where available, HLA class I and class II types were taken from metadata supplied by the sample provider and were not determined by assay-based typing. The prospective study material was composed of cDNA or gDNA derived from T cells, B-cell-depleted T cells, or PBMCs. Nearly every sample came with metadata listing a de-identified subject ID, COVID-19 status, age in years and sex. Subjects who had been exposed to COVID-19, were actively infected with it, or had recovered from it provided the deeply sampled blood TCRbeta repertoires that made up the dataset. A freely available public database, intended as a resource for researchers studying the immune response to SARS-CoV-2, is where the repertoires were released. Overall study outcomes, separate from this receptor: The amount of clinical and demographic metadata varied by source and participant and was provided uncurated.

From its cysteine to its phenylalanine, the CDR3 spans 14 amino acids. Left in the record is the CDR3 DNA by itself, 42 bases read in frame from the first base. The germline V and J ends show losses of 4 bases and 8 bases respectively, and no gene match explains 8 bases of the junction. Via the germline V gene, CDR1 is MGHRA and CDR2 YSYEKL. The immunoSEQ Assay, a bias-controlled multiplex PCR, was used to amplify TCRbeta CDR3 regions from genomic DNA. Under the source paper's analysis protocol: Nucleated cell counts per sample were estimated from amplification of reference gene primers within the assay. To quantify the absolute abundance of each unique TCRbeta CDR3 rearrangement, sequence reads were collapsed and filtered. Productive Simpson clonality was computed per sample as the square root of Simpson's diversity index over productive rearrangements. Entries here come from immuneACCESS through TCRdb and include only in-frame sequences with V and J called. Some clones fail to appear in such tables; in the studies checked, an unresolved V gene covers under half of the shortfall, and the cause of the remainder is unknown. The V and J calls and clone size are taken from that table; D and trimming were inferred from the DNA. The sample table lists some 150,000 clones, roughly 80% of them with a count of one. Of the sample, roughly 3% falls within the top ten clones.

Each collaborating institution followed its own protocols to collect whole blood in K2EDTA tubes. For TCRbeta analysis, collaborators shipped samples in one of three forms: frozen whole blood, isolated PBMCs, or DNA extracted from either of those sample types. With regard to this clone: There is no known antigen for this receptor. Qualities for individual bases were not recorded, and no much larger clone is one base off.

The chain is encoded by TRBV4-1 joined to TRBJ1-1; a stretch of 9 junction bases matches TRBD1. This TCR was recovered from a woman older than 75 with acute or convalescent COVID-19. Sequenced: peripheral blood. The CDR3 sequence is CASSLVLGTGEAFF. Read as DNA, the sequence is TGCGCCAGCAGCCTCGTGCTCGGGACAGGGGAAGCTTTCTTT.